This T cell receptor beta chain was sequenced during a study of blood T cells in healthy people across ages. As for the study in general: Per two T cells, about one barcoded beta molecule was captured through template switching. Study-level points and caveats: A roughly linear age-dependent decrease characterized TCR beta diversity per million T cells.

Combining a sample-barcoded 5' primer with a J-beta primer mix, a second PCR ran for roughly 7 to 12 cycles. Using its own MiXCR run on the 5' RACE reads, TCRdb lists one record per CDR3 protein. This table holds fewer than 1.5 million distinct CDR3 sequences, around 39% found once. Donors were systemically healthy Caucasian individuals from Russia aged about 6 to 100 years. Each donor had 9 to 10 milliliters of peripheral blood drawn. As to this clonotype: Its specificity is unknown.

Germline loops: CDR1 MDHEN, CDR2 SYDVKM. CDR3 length: 14 residues. V gave up 6 bases and J gave up 7 bases, with 19 bases separating them. The chain joins TRBV28 to TRBJ2-7; the D gene is possibly TRBD2 (5 bases). What was sequenced was blood. The TCR originated in a young woman in good health. The CDR3 spells CASSQQSITGEQYF. CDR3 DNA: TGTGCCAGCAGCCAACAGTCCATCACGGGGGAGCAGTACTTC.